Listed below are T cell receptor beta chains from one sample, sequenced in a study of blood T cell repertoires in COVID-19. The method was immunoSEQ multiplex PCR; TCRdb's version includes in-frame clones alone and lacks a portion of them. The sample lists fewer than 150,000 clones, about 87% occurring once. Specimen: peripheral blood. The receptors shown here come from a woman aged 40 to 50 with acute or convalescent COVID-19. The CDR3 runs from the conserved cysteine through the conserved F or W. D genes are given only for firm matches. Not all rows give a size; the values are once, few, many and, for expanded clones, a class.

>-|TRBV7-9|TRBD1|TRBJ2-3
CASSSYRGPADTQYF
TGTGCCAGCAGCTCCTACAGGGGGCCGGCAGATACGCAGTATTTT
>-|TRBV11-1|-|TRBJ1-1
CASSPATPNTEAFF
TGTGCCAGCAGCCCCGCTACCCCGAACACTGAAGCTTTCTTT
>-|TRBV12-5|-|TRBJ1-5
CASAISGGFRQPQHF
TGTGCTAGTGCCATCTCCGGGGGGTTCCGTCAGCCCCAGCATTTT
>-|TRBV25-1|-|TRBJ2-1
CASSESGSVYNEQFF
TGTGCCAGCAGTGAATCGGGTAGCGTGTACAATGAGCAGTTCTTC
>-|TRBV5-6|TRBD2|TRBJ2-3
CRGGRLGDTQYF
TGCAGAGGCGGGAGATTGGGAGATACGCAGTATTTT
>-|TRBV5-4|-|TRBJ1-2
CASLGAGGDYTF
TGTGCCAGCTTGGGAGCCGGGGGGGACTACACCTTC
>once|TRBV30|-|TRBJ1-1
CAWSVEGVFTEAFF
TGTGCCTGGAGTGTCGAGGGGGTTTTCACTGAAGCTTTCTTT
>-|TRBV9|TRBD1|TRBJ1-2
CASSVGPRDRSEGGYTF
TGTGCCAGCAGCGTAGGGCCACGGGACAGGTCTGAAGGCGGCTACACCTTC
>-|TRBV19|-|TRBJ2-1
CASSLLGADEQFF
TGTGCCAGTAGTCTTTTGGGGGCGGATGAGCAGTTCTTC
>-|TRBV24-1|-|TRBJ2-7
CATSVGSCEQYF
TGTGCCACCAGTGTCGGGAGTTGCGAGCAGTACTTC
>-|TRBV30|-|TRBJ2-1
CAWSFGGEQFF
TGTGCCTGGAGTTTTGGGGGGGAGCAGTTCTTC
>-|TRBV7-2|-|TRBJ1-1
CASSSNGGFAEAFF
TGTGCCAGCAGCTCCAATGGAGGGTTCGCTGAAGCTTTCTTT
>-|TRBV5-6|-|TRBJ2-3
CASSTGTASTDTQYF
TGTGCCAGCAGCACTGGGACTGCAAGCACAGATACGCAGTATTTT
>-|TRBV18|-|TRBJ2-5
CASSPPSNRETQYF
TGTGCCAGCTCACCCCCCTCTAACCGAGAGACCCAGTACTTC
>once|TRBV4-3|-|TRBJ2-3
CASSQGSTGIHTQYF
TGCGCCAGCAGCCAAGGTAGCACGGGAATACATACGCAGTATTTT
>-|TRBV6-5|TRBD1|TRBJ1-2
CASRTGGDYGYTF
TGTGCCAGCAGGACAGGGGGCGACTATGGCTACACCTTC
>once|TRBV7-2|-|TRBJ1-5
CASSRQGNQPQHF
TGTGCCAGTTCACGACAGGGCAATCAGCCCCAGCATTTT
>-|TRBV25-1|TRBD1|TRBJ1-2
CASSEITGGVYGYTF
TGTGCCAGCAGTGAGATCACAGGGGGGGTATATGGCTACACCTTC
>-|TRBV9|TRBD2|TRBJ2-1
CASSAPRLAPYNEQFF
TGTGCCAGCAGCGCCCCTAGACTAGCCCCCTACAATGAGCAGTTCTTC
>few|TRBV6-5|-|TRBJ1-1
CASSYSRRGAGEAFF
TGTGCCAGCAGTTACTCGAGAAGGGGCGCAGGTGAAGCTTTCTTT
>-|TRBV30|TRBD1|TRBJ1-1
CAWMGQTNTEAFF
TGTGCCTGGATGGGACAGACGAACACTGAAGCTTTCTTT
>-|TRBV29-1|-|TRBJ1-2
CSIIENGPAGYGYTF
TGCAGCATCATCGAAAACGGTCCAGCGGGCTATGGCTACACCTTC
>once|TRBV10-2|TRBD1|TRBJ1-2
CASSETEGAISGYTF
TGCGCCAGCAGTGAGACTGAGGGGGCAATAAGTGGCTACACCTTC
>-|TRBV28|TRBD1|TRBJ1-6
CASSTGGSSPLHF
TGTGCCAGCAGTACAGGGGGCTCTTCACCCCTCCACTTT
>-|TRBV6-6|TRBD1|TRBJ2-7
CASSYSGQGLEQYF
TGTGCCAGCAGTTACTCGGGACAGGGGCTAGAGCAGTACTTC
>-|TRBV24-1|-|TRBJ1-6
CATSDLVRVQGFRNSPLHF
TGTGCCACCAGTGATTTGGTACGGGTCCAGGGCTTTCGGAATTCACCCCTCCACTTT
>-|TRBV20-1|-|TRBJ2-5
CSASRGGPKETQYF
TGCAGTGCTAGTCGCGGGGGCCCCAAAGAGACCCAGTACTTC
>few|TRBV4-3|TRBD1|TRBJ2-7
CASSQEDRGSYEQYF
TGCGCCAGCAGCCAAGAGGACAGGGGGTCCTACGAGCAGTACTTC
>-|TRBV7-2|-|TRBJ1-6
CASSLGTQGLVPLHF
TGTGCCAGCAGCTTAGGAACTCAGGGGTTAGTACCCCTCCACTTT
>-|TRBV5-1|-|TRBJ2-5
CASSLDGVQETQYF
TGCGCCAGCAGCTTGGACGGGGTACAAGAGACCCAGTACTTC
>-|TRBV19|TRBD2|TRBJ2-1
CASSTRLAEPSANEQFF
TGTGCCAGTAGCACTCGTCTAGCGGAACCATCGGCGAATGAGCAGTTCTTC
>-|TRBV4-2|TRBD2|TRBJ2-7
CASSQASGSSYEQYF
TGTGCCAGCAGCCAAGCTAGCGGGAGCTCCTACGAGCAGTACTTC
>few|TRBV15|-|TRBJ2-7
CATSSRQTGSEQYF
TGTGCCACCAGCAGTAGACAGACGGGTTCCGAGCAGTACTTC
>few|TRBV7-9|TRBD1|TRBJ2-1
CASSTGTAYNEQFF
TGTGCCAGCAGCACCGGGACAGCATACAATGAGCAGTTCTTC
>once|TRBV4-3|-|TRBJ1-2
CASSQVSGGDYTF
TGCGCCAGCAGCCAAGTTAGCGGGGGCGACTACACCTTC
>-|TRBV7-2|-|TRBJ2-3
CASSPEGMGGIWTDTQYF
TGTGCCAGCAGCCCAGAGGGAATGGGCGGGATATGGACAGATACGCAGTATTTT
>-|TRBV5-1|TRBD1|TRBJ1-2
CASTPPDRGRGYTF
TGCGCCAGCACCCCACCAGACAGGGGTCGTGGCTACACCTTC
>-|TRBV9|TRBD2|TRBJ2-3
CASSPGLAGGHSTDTQYF
TGTGCCAGCAGCCCCGGACTAGCGGGGGGTCATAGCACAGATACGCAGTATTTT
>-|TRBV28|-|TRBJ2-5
CASSYDDPGTQYF
TGTGCCAGCAGTTATGACGATCCAGGGACCCAGTACTTC
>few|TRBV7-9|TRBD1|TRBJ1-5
CASSSGTGGRQPQHF
TGTGCCAGCAGCTCCGGGACAGGGGGCCGTCAGCCCCAGCATTTT
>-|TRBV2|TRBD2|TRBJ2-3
CASSSTSGGGTDTQYF
TGTGCCAGCAGTTCTACTAGCGGGGGGGGCACAGATACGCAGTATTTT
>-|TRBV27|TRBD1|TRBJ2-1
CASRVDRAGNEQFF
TGTGCCAGCAGAGTGGACAGGGCCGGCAATGAGCAGTTCTTC